This is a list of T cell receptor beta chains from one sample in a study of regulatory T cells in long-lasting Graves disease. Using its own MiXCR run on the multiplex PCR reads, TCRdb lists one record per CDR3 protein. The data contain 450,000 to 650,000 distinct CDR3 sequences, 16% of them singletons. The same sample was also used in a study of T cells in Graves' hyperthyroidism and ophthalmopathy.

The material sequenced was peripheral blood mononuclear cells (PBMCs), taken at new diagnosis, from a patient treated with antithyroid drugs. The receptors stem from a woman aged 35 to 60 with Graves disease. The CDR3 runs from the conserved cysteine through the conserved F or W.

j_gene | v_gene | CDR3aa
TRBJ1-2 | TRBV6-1 | CASRGTVEGYGYTF
TRBJ1-1 | TRBV28 | CASSGTGNKGFF
TRBJ1-1 | TRBV3-1 | CASSQVSANTEAFF
TRBJ2-1 | TRBV29-1 | CSVEGLMGYNEQFF
TRBJ2-6 | TRBV20-1 | CSAKRDSGANVLTF
TRBJ1-1 | TRBV6-5 | CASSYPGTREAFF
TRBJ1-1 | TRBV5-1 | CASSFRDSLLNTEAFF
TRBJ1-1 | TRBV6-1 | CASRDRTLNTEAFF
TRBJ2-7 | TRBV18 | CASSPATYYEQYF
TRBJ1-6 | TRBV12-3/TRBV12-4 | CASSFLTGLTVSPLHF
TRBJ2-1 | TRBV6-5 | CASSSKGGISYNEQFF
TRBJ2-7 | TRBV6-5 | CASSYEETFRGYKQYF
TRBJ2-5 | TRBV11-2 | CASSPRLVETQYF
TRBJ1-1 | TRBV3-1 | CASSQASRNTEAFF
TRBJ2-3 | TRBV12-3/TRBV12-4 | CASSLEGRSTDTQYF
TRBJ2-7 | TRBV6-1 | CASWDRGYEQYF
TRBJ1-6 | TRBV5-1 | CASSLGSENSPLHF
TRBJ2-1 | TRBV5-6 | CASSLTAGSYNEQFF
TRBJ2-1 | TRBV7-9 | CASSRQGTGFESEQFF
TRBJ2-5 | TRBV19 | CASSDSGGLQETQYF
TRBJ1-6 | TRBV6-1 | CASAQGPDGALHF
TRBJ1-1 | TRBV12-3/TRBV12-4 | CASTLDRIEAFF
TRBJ2-3 | TRBV20-1 | CSAPATGWGTDTQYF
TRBJ2-3 | TRBV12-3/TRBV12-4 | CASRIPGLESTDTQYF
TRBJ1-2 | TRBV20-1 | CSARDMGQGFDGYTF
TRBJ2-3 | TRBV5-1 | CASSLVGQVLSTDTQYF
TRBJ1-2 | TRBV20-1 | CSARNPVTNGYTF
TRBJ1-2 | TRBV5-1 | CASSLDGFRYGYTF
TRBJ2-7 | TRBV3-1 | CASSQGSGGYYEQYF
TRBJ1-2 | TRBV28 | CASSSIWDIKNYGYTF
TRBJ2-7 | TRBV3-1 | CASSQDVTTALKYF
. | TRBV5-1 | CASSLDGATSNQPQYF
TRBJ1-1 | TRBV5-1 | CASSLAVQHRPNTEAFF
TRBJ2-7 | TRBV4-1 | CASSPLITGQGQSEQYF
TRBJ1-2 | TRBV6-2/TRBV6-3 | CASSYSRGPNYGYTF
TRBJ2-1 | TRBV11-2 | CASSLTSGGTGSYNEQFF
TRBJ2-1 | TRBV19 | CASSIGGSSNEQFF
TRBJ1-2 | TRBV19 | CASSPPQGVGANGYTF
TRBJ2-2 | TRBV15 | CATSRPGQRTSGELFF
TRBJ1-4 | TRBV14 | CASSHSPGQGATNEKLFF
TRBJ1-6 | TRBV25-1 | CASKATGYDSPLHF
TRBJ2-2 | TRBV6-5 | CASSYGGSGELFF
TRBJ1-4 | TRBV19 | CASNPGGLGEKLFF
TRBJ2-2 | TRBV6-1 | CASRAQLAGAHTGELFF